The source of this T cell receptor (beta chain) is a study of blood T cell repertoires in COVID-19. Study-level background: Italy, Spain and the United States were the sources of the convalescent and acute COVID-19 samples. In each case, the material was cDNA or gDNA derived from T cells, B-cell-depleted T cells, or PBMCs.

In germline, CDR1 is SNHLY, CDR2 FYNNEI. The CDR3 runs 15 residues. Unmatched junction bases numbered 6, after V lost 5 bases and J lost 4 bases. The repertoire was sequenced with immunoSEQ multiplex PCR; TCRdb's copy has only in-frame clones and lacks some. The table lists some 260,000 clones, roughly 84% of them singletons, with around 2.2% in the top ten. This clonotype was sampled from a woman aged 40 to 50 who had recovered from COVID-19. The V call is TRBV2, the J call TRBJ2-1; 9 nucleotides line up with TRBD2. Sequencing used peripheral blood. The DNA for the CDR3 is TGTGCCAGCAGTAGCAAGCGGGAGGTTTACAATGAGCAGTTCTTC. Encoded protein: CASSSKREVYNEQFF.